This T cell receptor beta chain was observed in a study of OX40 agonist ivuxolimab in advanced cancers. Study-wide context: Patients received the agonistic anti-OX40 (CD134) antibody ivuxolimab. Study observations and caveats: Dosing at 0.1 to 3.0 mg/kg was accompanied by clonal expansion of CD4+ and CD8+ blood T cells by week 6.

The germline V gene encodes CDR1 SQVTM and CDR2 ANQGSEA. Trimming shortened V by 4 bases and J by 0 bases, and 4 bases separated the two germline ends. The CDR3 runs 12 residues. Data came from immunoSEQ multiplex PCR; TCRdb stores just in-frame clones and leaves some out. The table records 80,000 or so clones, 90% to 95% of them present only once. This clone has only a few counts. Its target is not known. The TCR sequence derives from an adult with an advanced solid tumor such as melanoma, head and neck, liver or kidney cancer. The input for sequencing was CD4+ or CD8+ T cells sorted from blood, taken in a trial of the OX40 agonist ivuxolimab. The chain employs TRBV29-1 and TRBJ1-5; D gene ambiguous. The CDR3 region is CSVGDSNQPQHF. The CDR3 DNA follows: TGCAGCGTTGGAGATAGCAATCAGCCCCAGCATTTT. The variable domain in full, completed from reference TRBV29-1 and TRBJ1-5, reads SAVISQKPSRDICQRGTSLTIQCQVDSQVTMMFWYRQQPGQSLTLIATANQGSEATYESGFVIDKFPISRPNLTFSTLTVSNMSPEDSSIYLCSVGDSNQPQHFGDGTRLSIL.